This entry lists 31 T cell receptor beta chains sequenced from one sample in a study of graft-versus-host responses after intestinal transplantation. Assay: immunoSEQ multiplex PCR; the TCRdb copy retains only in-frame clones and omits some. Of 88,000 or so clones listed, about nine tenths are singletons. No antigen has been assigned to these receptors. The sequenced sample was unstimulated CD4+ T cells sorted from spleen or lymph node cells, obtained before intestinal transplant. The receptors originated from a human donor who received an intestinal transplant.

The chain employs TRBV10-2 and TRBJ1-1, with D possibly being TRBD1 (5 bases). V was shortened by 3 bases and J by 8 bases, with 13 bases between the two germline ends. This CDR3 has 13 amino acids. The germline V gene has CDR1 WSHSY and CDR2 SAAADI. The CDR3 loop is CASSEISGMEAFF. DNA for the CDR3: TGCGCCAGCAGTGAAATCTCAGGGATGGAAGCTTTCTTT.

The chain combines TRBV6-6 with TRBJ1-5; the match to TRBD1 covers 7 bases. The germline gives CDR1 MNHNY, CDR2 SVGAGI (reference sequence). The length of the CDR3 is 15 residues. The junction had 9 bases not matched to a gene; V was cut back by 6 bases and J by 4 bases. The CDR3 nucleotides are TGTGCCAGCAGCCTAACAGGGGTCACAAATCAGCCCCAGCATTTT. Encoded protein: CASSLTGVTNQPQHF.

The rearrangement uses TRBV10-3 and TRBJ1-5, with unresolved D. V was shortened by 0 bases and J by 1 base, with 10 bases between the two germline ends. Germline CDR1 ENHRY, CDR2 SYGVKD. This CDR3 has 16 amino acids. The CDR3 reads CAISESGRLSNQPQHF. CDR3 sequence (DNA): TGTGCCATCAGTGAGTCGGGCAGGCTGAGCAATCAGCCCCAGCATTTT.

In its sample, this clone was seen once. V gene TRBV6-5 combines with J gene TRBJ2-1; tentative D call: TRBD2 (6 bases). The CDR3 length is 15 residues. Trimming cost V 6 bases and J 8 bases, with 20 bases left between them. CDR1 is MNHEY, CDR2 SVGAGI, per germline. The CDR3 coding sequence is TGTGCCAGCAGATCCCCCGGGCTAGCGCCCGATGAGCAGTTCTTC. It translates to CASRSPGLAPDEQFF.

The rearrangement joins TRBV7-9 to TRBJ1-2; D gene unclear. Trimming left V 10 bases short and J 4 bases short, with 19 bases between. Germline V gene lookup returns CDR1 SEHNR and CDR2 FQNEAQ (reference sequence). This CDR3 is 14 amino acids long. Here the CDR3 DNA reads TGTGCCACCCCTGGAGAAGCCGTTAGCTATGGCTACACCTTC. Its translation is CATPGEAVSYGYTF.

This chain links TRBV10-3 with TRBJ1-1, with 12 bases matching TRBD1. Trimming at V came to 8 bases and at J to 11 bases, leaving 12 bases not matched to a gene. This CDR3 comprises 14 residues. Germline V lookup: CDR1 ENHRY, CDR2 SYGVKD. The CDR3 spells CAIEPSGTGGFAFF. CDR3 nucleotide sequence: TGTGCCATCGAACCCTCCGGGACAGGGGGCTTCGCTTTCTTT.

The J gene is TRBJ2-2, the V gene TRBV9, with D perhaps matching TRBD1 (6 bases). This CDR3 spans 14 amino acids. Looked up from germline, CDR1 is SGDLS and CDR2 is YYNGEE. V lost 2 bases and J lost 7, with 12 bases in between. The CDR3 DNA reads TGTGCCAGCAGCGTGGCAGGGGCCGGCGGGGAGCTGTTTTTT. Protein product: CASSVAGAGGELFF.

This clone occurred a few times. The rearrangement links TRBV2 to TRBJ1-6; tentatively, D is TRBD1 (6 bases). The CDR3 is 15 amino acids. The V end lost 6 bases, the J end lost 7 bases, and 16 bases lay between the germline ends. The germline CDR1 and CDR2 sequences are SNHLY and FYNNEI. Here the CDR3 DNA reads TGTGCCAGCAGGACCCGGACAGTGAGGAATTCACCCCTCCACTTT. Protein sequence: CASRTRTVRNSPLHF.

This rearrangement joins TRBV7-9 to TRBJ2-7; TRBD1 is a possible D gene (6 bases). From germline, CDR1 is SEHNR and CDR2 FQNEAQ (reference sequence). The V gene lost 5 bases and the J gene lost 2 bases, with 16 bases spanning the gap. CDR3 length: 15 amino acids. The CDR3 nucleotides read TGTGCCAGCAGCCACTTTGGACAGCAGACCTACGAGCAGTACTTC. Residues: CASSHFGQQTYEQYF.

The gene calls are TRBV27 and TRBJ2-7, with TRBD1 matching 11 bases. V gave up 0 bases and J gave up 6 bases; unmatched junction bases: 10. The CDR3 totals 17 residues. CDR1 and CDR2 (germline): MNHEY, SMNVEV (reference sequence). In DNA form, the CDR3 reads TGTGCCAGCAGTTTATCGTCAGGGACAGGGGGATTCCGCGAGCAGTACTTC. It encodes CASSLSSGTGGFREQYF.

The gene calls are TRBV10-3 and TRBJ2-7; 12 bases agree with TRBD2. The CDR3 runs 14 residues. Germline V CDR1 and CDR2: ENHRY, SYGVKD. V lost 7 bases and J lost 3; bases outside the gene matches: 4. The CDR3 sequence is CAITQTSGGYEQYF. The CDR3 region has the DNA TGTGCCATCACCCAGACTAGCGGGGGCTACGAGCAGTACTTC.

This chain connects TRBV5-4 to TRBJ1-2; 9 nucleotides agree with TRBD1. With V trimmed by 4 bases and J by 7 bases, 5 bases remained unmatched. CDR3 length equals 13 residues. CDR1 is SGHNT, CDR2 YYREEE, per germline (reference sequence). CDR3 amino acids: CASSRDRGAGYTF. The CDR3 DNA follows: TGTGCCAGCAGCCGAGACAGGGGGGCTGGCTACACCTTC.

Written as DNA, the CDR3 is TGTGCCAGCACGCTAGCGGTACAAGAGACCCAGTACTTC. Translation: CASTLAVQETQYF. The chain combines TRBV7-2 with TRBJ2-5, with TRBD2 identical over 7 bases. The ends lost 7 bases at V and 2 bases at J; junction bases unmatched: 4. From germline, CDR1 is SGHTA and CDR2 FQGNSA. The CDR3 spans 13 residues.

This chain uses TRBV11-2 with TRBJ1-3; D gene uncertain. CDR3 length: 14 amino acids. Germline values: CDR1 SGHAT, CDR2 FQNNGV. Deletions cut 5 bases from V and 0 bases from J, with 8 bases between. CDR3 DNA: TGTGCCAGCAGCGTGGTGAGCTCTGGAAACACCATATATTTT. As protein: CASSVVSSGNTIYF.

This clone was observed a few times. V gene TRBV5-1 combines with J gene TRBJ1-1, with D possibly TRBD1 on 5 matching bases. Trimming cost V 3 bases and J 1 base, with 7 bases left between them. Per the germline V gene, CDR1 is SGHRS and CDR2 is YFSETQ. The CDR3 has 13 residues. The CDR3 is CASSSQGNTEAFF. The CDR3 nucleotides are TGCGCCAGCAGCTCCCAGGGGAACACTGAAGCTTTCTTT.

V gene TRBV20-1 combines with J gene TRBJ2-1; D call uncertain. Trimming stripped 5 bases from V and 7 bases from J, with 6 bases between. CDR1 DFQATT and CDR2 SNEGSKA come from the germline V gene (reference sequence). The CDR3 loop spans 10 amino acids. CDR3 nucleotide sequence: TGCAGTGCTCTGAGGAATGAGCAGTTCTTC. This codes for CSALRNEQFF.

Written as DNA, the CDR3 is TGTGCCAGCAGTAGGGGAGGCGCAGATACGCAGTATTTT. Translated: CASSRGGADTQYF. The V and J genes are TRBV27 and TRBJ2-3, with D perhaps matching TRBD2 (6 bases). The CDR3 is 13 residues long. The V gene lost 5 bases and the J gene lost 4 bases, with 10 bases spanning the gap. Germline V CDR1 and CDR2: MNHEY, SMNVEV (reference sequence).

The chain carries TRBV20-1 and TRBJ1-1; no firm D call. Germline-derived CDR1 and CDR2 are DFQATT and SNEGSKA (reference sequence). V lost 1 base to trimming and J lost 7 bases, with 7 bases between them. The CDR3 runs to 11 residues. DNA for the CDR3: TGCAGTGCTAGAGTGGCTGTTGAAGCTTTCTTT. This gives the protein CSARVAVEAFF.

The chain recombines TRBV4-2 with TRBJ1-3; D unclear. V was clipped by 1 base and J by 4 bases, with 14 bases between them. This CDR3 contains 16 residues. In germline, CDR1 is LGHNA, CDR2 YNFKEQ. CDR3 sequence: CASSQVSPPLGNTIYF. CDR3 nucleotide sequence: TGTGCCAGCAGCCAAGTTTCGCCGCCACTGGGAAACACCATATATTTT.

This clone was seen just once. This rearrangement joins TRBV2 to TRBJ2-7, with TRBD2 identical over 10 bases. The CDR3 consists of 15 residues. The V segment lost 8 bases and the J segment 3 bases; nucleotides outside the gene matches: 10. Germline CDR1 SNHLY, CDR2 FYNNEI. DNA of the CDR3: TGTGCCAGCGGAGGGATAGCGGGAGGCTACTACGAGCAGTACTTC. Translating it yields CASGGIAGGYYEQYF.

The CDR3 loop is CASSRNRDRKYGYTF. The CDR3 DNA follows: TGTGCCAGCAGCCGAAACCGGGACAGGAAATATGGCTACACCTTC. V gene TRBV7-8 combines with J gene TRBJ1-2; 8 bases are shared with TRBD1. The germline gives CDR1 SGHVS, CDR2 FQNEAQ. This CDR3 region has 15 residues. The J segment lost 5 bases and the V segment lost 5 bases, leaving 10 bases of the junction unmatched.

This clone occurred a few times. This rearrangement joins TRBV27 to TRBJ1-2; TRBD1 might be the D (6 bases). Trimming shortened V by 5 bases and J by 5 bases, and 9 bases separated the two germline ends. The CDR3 runs 12 residues. The germline gives CDR1 MNHEY, CDR2 SMNVEV (reference sequence). CDR3 in DNA: TGTGCCAGCAGTAAACAGGGTTATGGCTACACCTTC. This translates into CASSKQGYGYTF.

The CDR3 DNA reads TGTGCCAGCAGTTCTTGGGCCTATGGCTACACCTTC. It codes for CASSSWAYGYTF. The V gene is TRBV6-5, the J gene TRBJ1-2; D not certain. Trimming stripped 4 bases from V and 4 bases from J, with 7 bases between. CDR1 and CDR2 from the germline V gene are MNHEY and SVGAGI. This CDR3 is built from 12 residues.

The chain uses TRBV7-6 and TRBJ2-1; tentative D call: TRBD2 (6 bases). This CDR3 has 14 amino acids. Germline CDR1 and CDR2: SGHVS and FNYEAQ. The germline V and J ends were trimmed by 1 base and 6 bases, with 10 bases remaining between them. This CDR3 is CASSLVAGRNEQFF. The CDR3, as DNA: TGTGCCAGCAGCTTAGTGGCGGGGCGCAATGAGCAGTTCTTC.

V and J are TRBV9 and TRBJ2-3; 12 nucleotides match TRBD2. CDR1 SGDLS and CDR2 YYNGEE come from the germline V gene. V lost 0 bases and J lost 6; bases outside the gene matches: 5. The CDR3 consists of 16 residues. CDR3 sequence reads: CASSVGRLAGVDTQYF. DNA for the CDR3: TGTGCCAGCAGCGTAGGTCGACTAGCGGGGGTGGATACGCAGTATTTT.

The rearrangement uses TRBV25-1 and TRBJ2-1; D gene unclear. With 4 bases removed from V and 6 bases from J, the gap between germline ends came to 13 bases. The germline CDR1 and CDR2 sequences are MGHDK and SYGVNS. The CDR3 sequence is 14 residues long. As DNA, the CDR3 is TGTGCCAGCAGTGCCACGTCAGGTCCCAATGAGCAGTTCTTC. Protein sequence: CASSATSGPNEQFF.

The chain uses TRBV7-9 and TRBJ2-7; no firm D call. The germline gives CDR1 SEHNR, CDR2 FQNEAQ (reference sequence). The CDR3 is 12 amino acids. The V and J ends lost 1 base and 3 bases respectively, with 4 bases between them. The DNA for the CDR3 is TGTGCCAGCAGCTTAGTCGTCTACGAGCAGTACTTC. Translating gives CASSLVVYEQYF.

The chain combines TRBV2 with TRBJ2-7; tentatively, D is TRBD2 (5 bases). V was pared by 6 bases and J by 3 bases, with 12 bases between. The CDR3 covers 13 residues. Germline V lookup: CDR1 SNHLY, CDR2 FYNNEI. The CDR3 spells CASSAPRDYEQYF. The CDR3 coding sequence is TGTGCCAGCAGCGCGCCCCGGGACTACGAGCAGTACTTC.

V and J are TRBV5-1 and TRBJ2-3; TRBD2 agrees at 8 bases. This CDR3 is 14 amino acids long. Germline CDR1 SGHRS, CDR2 YFSETQ. J lost 4 bases, V lost 7 bases, and 8 bases had no gene match. The DNA of the CDR3 is TGCGCCAGCGGGCGGCGGGGGGATGCAGATACGCAGTATTTT. It translates to CASGRRGDADTQYF.

The rearrangement links TRBV21-1 to TRBJ2-6; TRBD1, the D gene given by the table, was not confirmed from the DNA. TRBV21-1 is deemed a pseudogene. The CDR3 consists of 19 residues. The CDR3 region has the DNA TGTGCCAGCAGCAAAGGGCGCGAGACAGGAGCCTCTGGGGCCAACGTCCTGACTTTC. It specifies CASSKGRETGASGANVLTF.

J is TRBJ1-1 and V is TRBV5-5, with D hard to call. The CDR3 contains 14 residues. Germline V gene data show CDR1 as SGHKS and CDR2 as YYEKEE (reference sequence). Trimming left V 0 bases short and J 6 bases short, with 12 bases between. Here the CDR3 DNA reads TGTGCCAGCAGCTTGGGTCGAGGGCGGGCTGAAGCTTTCTTT. Encoded protein: CASSLGRGRAEAFF. The complete variable domain, with remaining parts taken from reference TRBV5-5 and TRBJ1-1, reads DAGVTQSPTHLIKTRGQQVTLRCSPISGHKSVSWYQQVLGQGPQFIFQYYEKEERGRGNFPDRFSARQFPNYSSELNVNALLLGDSALYLCASSLGRGRAEAFFGQGTRLTVV.